This TCR beta chain was recovered during a study of long-term antiretroviral therapy in people with HIV. Broader study findings: Within the repertoire, clones expanded before ART were dominant at all time points. Transplant donor controls retained higher diversity, though diversity increased after ART. For ART adherence, viral resistance and therapy changes, no data were available.

Every specimen provided roughly 1-10 million cryopreserved PBMC before DNA extraction took place. Investigators performed immunoSEQ version v3.0 at survey level. Data came from immunoSEQ multiplex PCR; TCRdb stores just in-frame clones and leaves some out. In the table there are 17,000 or so clones, less than 80% of which are singletons. A note on this clone: Its antigen is not identified.

CDR1 is SEHNR and CDR2 is FQNEAQ in the germline V gene (reference sequence). The CDR3 is 13 amino acids. The sequencing here drew on unsorted PBMCs, taken less than 3.3 years after starting antiretroviral therapy. This sequence originates from a woman aged 40 to 50 with HIV. The rearrangement joins TRBV7-9 to TRBJ2-5; 7 nucleotides match TRBD1. The last part of the DNA fits TRBJ2-7 better; the J call may be wrong. Here the CDR3 reads CASSPGGSYEQYF. The CDR3 DNA reads as TGTGCCAGCAGCCCAGGGGGCTCCTACGAGCAGTACTTC.